What follows are 5 T cell receptor beta chains derived from one specimen sequenced in a study of cytomegalovirus exposure and HLA in healthy donors. The PCR used 60 Vbeta and 13 Jbeta primers. Libraries were prepared by immunoSEQ multiplex PCR; TCRdb keeps only in-frame clonotypes and omits some of them. This table has some 150,000 clones, more than 65% appearing once. The sample was PBMCs. These receptor sequences come from a man in his forties or fifties in good health and CMV-seropositive.

This clone was observed a single time. This rearrangement joins TRBV19 to TRBJ1-1, with D perhaps matching TRBD1 (6 bases). The V end lost 6 bases, the J end lost 7 bases, and 18 bases lay between the germline ends. Germline V gene lookup returns CDR1 LNHDA and CDR2 SQIVND (reference sequence). This CDR3 is 14 amino acids long. CDR3 in DNA: TGTGCCAGTAGCAGGCCAGGGGCGAAGGATGAAGCTTTCTTT. It translates to CASSRPGAKDEAFF.

The rearrangement links TRBV2 to TRBJ1-4, with 11 bases matching TRBD1. The CDR3 covers 15 residues. The junction had 8 bases not matched to a gene; V was cut back by 6 bases and J by 8 bases. The germline V gene has CDR1 SNHLY and CDR2 FYNNEI. The CDR3: CASSSGTGGGEKLFF. DNA for the CDR3: TGTGCCAGCAGCTCCGGGACAGGGGGAGGGGAAAAACTGTTTTTT.

V and J are TRBV5-6 and TRBJ2-7, with no clear D. Germline CDR1 and CDR2: SGHDT and YYEEEE. This CDR3 has 13 residues. Trimming cost V 2 bases and J 3 bases, with 9 bases left between them. For the CDR3, the DNA is TGTGCCAGCAGCTTTGGAGCTTTCTACGAGCAGTACTTC. It specifies CASSFGAFYEQYF.

V is TRBV2 and J is TRBJ2-3; 10 bases fit TRBD1. V lost 7 bases and J lost 4; bases outside the gene matches: 5. In germline, CDR1 is SNHLY, CDR2 FYNNEI. The CDR3 consists of 14 residues. DNA for the CDR3: TGTGCCAGCAAGCCGGGACAGGGGTCAGATACGCAGTATTTT. It codes for CASKPGQGSDTQYF.

The rearrangement joins TRBV9 to TRBJ2-7; TRBD2 is a possible D gene (5 bases). Per germline, CDR1 SGDLS and CDR2 YYNGEE. The CDR3 covers 15 residues. Trimming left V 0 bases short and J 0 bases short, with 10 bases between. CDR3 sequence (DNA): TGTGCCAGCAGCGTAGGACCGGGGAGCTCCTACGAGCAGTACTTC. Protein product: CASSVGPGSSYEQYF.